This TCR beta chain was captured by sequencing in a study of liver allograft versus peripheral blood T cells. Looking at the study overall: Comparing T cell receptor repertoires in transplanted livers with those in recipients' peripheral blood was part of the design.

In TCRdb, the reads were re-called with MiXCR into one record per CDR3 protein. Among thousands of distinct CDR3 sequences listed, 15% to 20% were seen once. Points from the study as a whole: Peripheral blood T cell receptor repertoires reportedly differed from those found within liver allografts.

In this sample, this clonotype turned up many times. Its cognate antigen is unknown. This sequence was found in a human patient who had a liver transplant. Some T cells may be transferred from the graft donor.

The CDR3 DNA follows: TGTGCCATAGGAGGTGACGGCTACACCTTC. Amino acid sequence: CAIGGDGYTF. The chain has TRBV10-3 and TRBJ1-2, with D unclear. CDR3 length: 10 residues. Trimming removed 9 bases from V and 8 bases from J, with 10 bases in between. In germline, CDR1 is ENHRY, CDR2 SYGVKD.